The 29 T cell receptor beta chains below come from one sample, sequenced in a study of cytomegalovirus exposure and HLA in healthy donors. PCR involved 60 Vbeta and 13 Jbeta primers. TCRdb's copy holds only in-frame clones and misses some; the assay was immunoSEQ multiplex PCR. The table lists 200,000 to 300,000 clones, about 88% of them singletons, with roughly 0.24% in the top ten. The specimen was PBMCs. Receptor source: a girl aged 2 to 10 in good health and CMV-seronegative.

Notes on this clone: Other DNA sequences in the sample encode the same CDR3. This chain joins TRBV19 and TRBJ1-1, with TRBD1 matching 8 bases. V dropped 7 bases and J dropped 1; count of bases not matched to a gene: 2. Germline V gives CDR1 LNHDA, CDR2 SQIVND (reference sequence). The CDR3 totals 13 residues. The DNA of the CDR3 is TGTGCCAGTACCGGGACAGGGAACACTGAAGCTTTCTTT. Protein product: CASTGTGNTEAFF.

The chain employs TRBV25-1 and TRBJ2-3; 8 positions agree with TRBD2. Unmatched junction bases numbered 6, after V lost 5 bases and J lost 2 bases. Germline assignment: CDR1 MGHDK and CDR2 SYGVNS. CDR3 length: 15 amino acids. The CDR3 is CASSRAAGDTDTQYF. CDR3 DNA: TGTGCCAGCAGTAGGGCAGCGGGAGACACAGATACGCAGTATTTT.

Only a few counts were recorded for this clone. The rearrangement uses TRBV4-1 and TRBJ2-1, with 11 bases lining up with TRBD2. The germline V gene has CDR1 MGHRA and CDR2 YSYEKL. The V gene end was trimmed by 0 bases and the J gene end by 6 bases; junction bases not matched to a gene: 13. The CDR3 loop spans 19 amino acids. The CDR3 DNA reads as TGCGCCAGCAGCCAAGATCGGGGTAGCGGGAGGGCTTCCCTCAATGAGCAGTTCTTC. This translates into CASSQDRGSGRASLNEQFF.

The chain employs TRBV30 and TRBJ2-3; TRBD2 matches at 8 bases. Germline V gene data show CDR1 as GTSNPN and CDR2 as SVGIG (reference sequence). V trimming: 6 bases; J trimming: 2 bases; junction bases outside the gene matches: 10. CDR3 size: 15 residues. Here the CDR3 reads CACDLSGTNTDTQYF. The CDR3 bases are TGTGCCTGTGACCTTAGCGGGACTAACACAGATACGCAGTATTTT.

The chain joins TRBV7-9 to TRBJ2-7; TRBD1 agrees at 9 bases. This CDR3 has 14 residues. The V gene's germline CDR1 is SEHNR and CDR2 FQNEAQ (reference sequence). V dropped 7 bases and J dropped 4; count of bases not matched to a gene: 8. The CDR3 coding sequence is TGTGCCAGCAACCCGGGACAGGGACTGTACGAGCAGTACTTC. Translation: CASNPGQGLYEQYF. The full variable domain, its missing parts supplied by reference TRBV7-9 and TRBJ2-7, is DTGVSQNPRHKITKRGQNVTFRCDPISEHNRLYWYRQTLGQGPEFLTYFQNEAQLEKSRLLSDRFSAERPKGSFSTLEIQRTEQGDSAMYLCASNPGQGLYEQYFGPGTRLTVT.

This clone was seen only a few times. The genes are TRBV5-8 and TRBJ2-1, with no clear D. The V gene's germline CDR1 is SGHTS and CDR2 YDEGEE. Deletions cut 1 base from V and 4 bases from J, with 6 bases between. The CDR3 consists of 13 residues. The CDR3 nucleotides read TGTGCCAGCAGCTTGATGCGTTACAATGAGCAGTTCTTC. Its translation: CASSLMRYNEQFF.

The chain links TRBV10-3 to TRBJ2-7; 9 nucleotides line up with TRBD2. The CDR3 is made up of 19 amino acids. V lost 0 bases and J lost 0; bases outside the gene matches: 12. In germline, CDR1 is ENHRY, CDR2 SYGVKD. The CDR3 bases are TGTGCCATCAGTGAGTCCTCCTTTAGCGGGGGCCCTAGCTCCTACGAGCAGTACTTC. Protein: CAISESSFSGGPSSYEQYF.

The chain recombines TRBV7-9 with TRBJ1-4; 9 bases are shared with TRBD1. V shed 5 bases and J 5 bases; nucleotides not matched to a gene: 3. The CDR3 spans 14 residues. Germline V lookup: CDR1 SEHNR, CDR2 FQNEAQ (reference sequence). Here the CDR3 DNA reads TGTGCCAGCAGCCTCGGGACAGGGAATGAAAAACTGTTTTTT. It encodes CASSLGTGNEKLFF.

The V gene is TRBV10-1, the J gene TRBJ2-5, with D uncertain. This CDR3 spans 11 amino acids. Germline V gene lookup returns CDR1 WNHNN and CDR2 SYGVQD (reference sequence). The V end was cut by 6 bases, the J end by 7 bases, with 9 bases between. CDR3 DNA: TGCGCCAGCAGCTTGTCGGGGACCCAGTACTTC. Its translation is CASSLSGTQYF.

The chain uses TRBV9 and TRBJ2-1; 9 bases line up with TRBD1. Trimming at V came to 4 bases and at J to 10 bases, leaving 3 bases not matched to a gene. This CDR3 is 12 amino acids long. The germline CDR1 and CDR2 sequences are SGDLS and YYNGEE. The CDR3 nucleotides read TGTGCCAGCAGCCTAGACAGGGGGGAGCAGTTCTTC. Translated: CASSLDRGEQFF.

The CDR3 sequence: CASSPTSVKPQHF. The CDR3, as DNA: TGTGCCAGCTCACCAACCTCGGTAAAGCCCCAGCATTTT. The chain combines TRBV18 with TRBJ1-5, with D uncertain. Germline CDR1 and CDR2: KGHSH and LQKENI. V lost 2 bases and J lost 8, with 10 bases in between. The CDR3 spans 13 residues.

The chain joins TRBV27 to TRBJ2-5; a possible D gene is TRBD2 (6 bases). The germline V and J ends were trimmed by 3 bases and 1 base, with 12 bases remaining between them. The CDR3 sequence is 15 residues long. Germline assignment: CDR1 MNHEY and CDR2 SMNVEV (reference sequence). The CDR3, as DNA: TGTGCCAGCAGTTTTGGCAGGACTACCCAAGAGACCCAGTACTTC. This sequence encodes CASSFGRTTQETQYF.

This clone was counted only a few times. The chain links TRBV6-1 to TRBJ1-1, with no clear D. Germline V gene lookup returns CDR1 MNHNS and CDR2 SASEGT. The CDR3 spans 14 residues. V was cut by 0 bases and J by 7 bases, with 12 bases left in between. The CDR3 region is CASSEAARRGEAFF. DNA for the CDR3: TGTGCCAGCAGTGAAGCGGCCAGAAGAGGTGAAGCTTTCTTT.

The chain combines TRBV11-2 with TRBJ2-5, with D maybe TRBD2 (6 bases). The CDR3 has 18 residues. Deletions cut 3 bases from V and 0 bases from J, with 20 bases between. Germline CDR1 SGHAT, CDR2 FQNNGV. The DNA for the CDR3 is TGTGCCAGCAGCTTCCCACGGGGGAGAAAACACTACCAAGAGACCCAGTACTTC. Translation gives CASSFPRGRKHYQETQYF.

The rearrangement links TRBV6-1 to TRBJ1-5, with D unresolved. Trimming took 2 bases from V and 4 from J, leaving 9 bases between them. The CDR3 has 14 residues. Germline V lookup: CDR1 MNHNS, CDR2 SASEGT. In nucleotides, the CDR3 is TGTGCCAGCAGTGAAAAAGGAGGGAATCAGCCCCAGCATTTT. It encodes CASSEKGGNQPQHF.

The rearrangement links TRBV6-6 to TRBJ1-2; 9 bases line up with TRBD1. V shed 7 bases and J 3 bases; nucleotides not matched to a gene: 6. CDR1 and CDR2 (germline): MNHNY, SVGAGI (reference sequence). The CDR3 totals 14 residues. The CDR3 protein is CASTQGDRDYGYTF. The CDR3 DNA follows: TGTGCCAGCACCCAGGGGGACAGGGACTATGGCTACACCTTC.

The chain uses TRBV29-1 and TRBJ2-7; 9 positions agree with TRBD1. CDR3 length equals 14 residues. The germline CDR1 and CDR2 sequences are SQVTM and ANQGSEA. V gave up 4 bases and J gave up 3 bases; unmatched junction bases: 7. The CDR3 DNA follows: TGCAGCGTTGTTTCGGGACAGGGTTTCTACGAGCAGTACTTC. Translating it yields CSVVSGQGFYEQYF.

The CDR3 protein is CAWGDRVNTEAFF. CDR3 nucleotides: TGTGCCTGGGGGGACAGGGTGAACACTGAAGCTTTCTTT. The chain uses TRBV30 and TRBJ1-1; 9 nucleotides line up with TRBD1. There are 13 residues in the CDR3. The trim removed 5 bases at V and 0 bases at J, leaving 1 base unmatched. Germline V lookup: CDR1 GTSNPN, CDR2 SVGIG (reference sequence). Looking up the rest from reference TRBV30 and TRBJ1-1 gives the full variable domain: SQTIHQWPATLVQPVGSPLSLECTVEGTSNPNLYWYRQAAGRGLQLLFYSVGIGQISSEVPQNLSASRPQDRQFILSSKKLLLSDSGFYLCAWGDRVNTEAFFGQGTRLTVV.

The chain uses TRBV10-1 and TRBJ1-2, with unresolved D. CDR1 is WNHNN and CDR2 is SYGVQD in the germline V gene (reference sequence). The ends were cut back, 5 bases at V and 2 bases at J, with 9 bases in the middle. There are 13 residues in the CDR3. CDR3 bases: TGCGCCAGCAGTCTCGACATAAACTATGGCTACACCTTC. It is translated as CASSLDINYGYTF.

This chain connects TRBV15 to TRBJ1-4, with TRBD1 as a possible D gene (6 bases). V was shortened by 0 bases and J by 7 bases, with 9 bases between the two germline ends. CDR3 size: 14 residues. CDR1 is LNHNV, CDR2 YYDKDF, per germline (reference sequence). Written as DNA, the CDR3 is TGTGCCACCAGCAGAGATAGGGGGGGTGAAAAACTGTTTTTT. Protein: CATSRDRGGEKLFF.

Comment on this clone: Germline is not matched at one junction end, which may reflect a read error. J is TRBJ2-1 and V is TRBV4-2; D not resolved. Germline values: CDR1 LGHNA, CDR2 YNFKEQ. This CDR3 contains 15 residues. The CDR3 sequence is CASSQAKSSYNEQFF. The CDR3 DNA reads TGTGCCAGCAGCCAAGCGAAAAGCTCCTATAATGAGCAGTTCTTC.

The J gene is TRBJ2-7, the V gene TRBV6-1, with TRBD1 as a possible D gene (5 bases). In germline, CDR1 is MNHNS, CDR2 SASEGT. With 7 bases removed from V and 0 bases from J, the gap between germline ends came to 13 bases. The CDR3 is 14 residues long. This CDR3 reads CASNRDSISYEQYF. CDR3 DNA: TGTGCCAGCAACCGAGACAGTATCTCCTACGAGCAGTACTTC.

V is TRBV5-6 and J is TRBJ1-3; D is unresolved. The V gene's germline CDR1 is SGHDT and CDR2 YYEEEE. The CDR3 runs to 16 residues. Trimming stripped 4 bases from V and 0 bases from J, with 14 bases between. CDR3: CASSVDGLHSGNTIYF. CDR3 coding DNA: TGTGCCAGCAGCGTTGACGGACTGCACTCTGGAAACACCATATATTTT. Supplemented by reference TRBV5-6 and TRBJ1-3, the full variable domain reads DAGVTQSPTHLIKTRGQQVTLRCSPKSGHDTVSWYQQALGQGPQFIFQYYEEEERQRGNFPDRFSGHQFPNYSSELNVNALLLGDSALYLCASSVDGLHSGNTIYFGEGSWLTVV.

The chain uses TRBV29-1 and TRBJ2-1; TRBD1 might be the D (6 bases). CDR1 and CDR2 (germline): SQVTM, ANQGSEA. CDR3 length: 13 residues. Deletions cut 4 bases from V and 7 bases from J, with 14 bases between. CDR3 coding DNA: TGCAGCGTTGTTGTCAGGGGAAGGAATGAGCAGTTCTTC. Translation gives CSVVVRGRNEQFF.

The CDR3 loop is CASRSDRATYEQYF. CDR3 nucleotides: TGCGCCAGCAGGTCCGACAGGGCTACCTACGAGCAGTACTTC. This chain uses TRBV5-1 with TRBJ2-7; 7 bases line up with TRBD1. Germline V gives CDR1 SGHRS, CDR2 YFSETQ. The CDR3 is 14 amino acids. V shed 5 bases and J 2 bases; nucleotides not matched to a gene: 7.

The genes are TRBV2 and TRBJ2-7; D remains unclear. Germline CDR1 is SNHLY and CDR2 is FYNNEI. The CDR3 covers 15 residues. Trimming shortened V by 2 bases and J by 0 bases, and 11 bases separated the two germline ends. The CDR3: CASSEPRYPSYEQYF. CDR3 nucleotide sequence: TGTGCCAGCAGTGAACCCCGGTATCCCTCCTACGAGCAGTACTTC.

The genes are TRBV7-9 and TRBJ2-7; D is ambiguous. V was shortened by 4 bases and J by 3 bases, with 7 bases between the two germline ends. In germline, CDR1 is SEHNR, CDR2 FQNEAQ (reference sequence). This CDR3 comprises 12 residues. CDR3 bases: TGTGCCAGCAGCTCCAACAGCTACGAGCAGTACTTC. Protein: CASSSNSYEQYF.

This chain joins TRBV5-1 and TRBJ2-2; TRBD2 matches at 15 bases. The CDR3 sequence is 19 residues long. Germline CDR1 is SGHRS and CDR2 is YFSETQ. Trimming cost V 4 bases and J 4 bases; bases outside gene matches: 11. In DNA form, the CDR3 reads TGCGCCAGCAGCCTGCAGGGACTAGCGGGAGGTTTTAGCACCGGGGAGCTGTTTTTT. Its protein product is CASSLQGLAGGFSTGELFF.

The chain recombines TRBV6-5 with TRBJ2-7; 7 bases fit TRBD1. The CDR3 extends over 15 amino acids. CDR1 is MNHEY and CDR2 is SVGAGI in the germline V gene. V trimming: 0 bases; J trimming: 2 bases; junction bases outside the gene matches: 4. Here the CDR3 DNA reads TGTGCCAGCAGTTACTCTCCGGACAGGCCCTACGAGCAGTACTTC. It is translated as CASSYSPDRPYEQYF.